This is a list of T cell receptor beta chains from one sample in a study of T-cell memory formation after mild COVID-19. MiXCR, run by TCRdb on the 5' RACE reads, gives a single entry per CDR3 protein. The sample holds 270,000 or so distinct CDR3 sequences, about a sixth seen once. The sample consisted of PBMCs or a T cell subset sorted from them (not recorded which). The receptor source for this set is a man aged 18 to 30 who had mild COVID-19 (a few samples of this study predate the infection). Cell type and time point are not known. The CDR3 runs from the conserved cysteine through the conserved F or W. A D gene is named only where the DNA matches it firmly. Not every row has a clone size; where given, it reads once, few, many or a size class.

>TRBJ2-2|.|.|TRBV12-3/TRBV12-4
CASSTLMVSTGELFF
TGTGCCAGCAGTACCCTTATGGTGAGCACCGGGGAGCTGTTTTTT
>TRBJ1-1|TRBD1|.|TRBV7-2
CASSSQGGADTEAFF
TGTGCCAGCAGCTCGCAGGGGGGCGCGGACACTGAAGCTTTCTTT
>TRBJ1-2|.|.|TRBV20-1
CSARDQGSYGYTF
TGCAGTGCTAGAGATCAGGGGTCCTATGGCTACACCTTC
>TRBJ2-6|TRBD1|.|TRBV20-1
CSAMDRGPGANVLTF
TGCAGTGCTATGGACAGGGGGCCTGGGGCCAACGTCCTGACTTTC
>TRBJ1-6|TRBD1|.|TRBV7-2
CASSVTGTGDSPLHF
TGTGCCAGCAGCGTAACCGGGACAGGGGACTCACCCCTCCACTTT
>TRBJ2-2|.|few|TRBV5-1
CASRKAGTNTGELFF
TGCGCCAGCAGAAAAGCTGGAACGAACACCGGGGAGCTGTTTTTT
>TRBJ2-7|.|.|TRBV4-3
CASSQLIRYEQYF
TGCGCCAGCAGCCAATTGATAAGGTACGAGCAGTACTTC
>TRBJ2-5|.|few|TRBV7-9
CASSSLAGDETQYF
TGTGCCAGCAGCTCCCTAGCAGGGGACGAGACCCAGTACTTC
>TRBJ2-2|TRBD2|few|TRBV20-1
CSAPTSGGKSTGELFF
TGCAGTGCCCCGACTAGCGGGGGCAAGAGCACCGGGGAGCTGTTTTTT
>TRBJ1-5|.|.|TRBV7-2
CASSPTRHQPQHF
TGTGCCAGCAGCCCTACCCGACATCAGCCCCAGCATTTT
>TRBJ2-2|TRBD2|few|TRBV20-1
CSARKPGLAANTGELFF
TGCAGTGCTAGAAAGCCGGGACTAGCGGCGAACACCGGGGAGCTGTTTTTT
>TRBJ2-5|.|.|TRBV29-1
CSVYRVLSETQYF
TGCAGCGTTTACCGAGTGTTGTCGGAGACCCAGTACTTC
>TRBJ2-1|TRBD2|.|TRBV27
CASSLSGLAGGVEQFF
TGTGCCAGCAGTTTATCGGGACTAGCGGGGGGTGTTGAGCAGTTCTTC
>TRBJ1-3|.|.|TRBV9
CASSVVGTRTGNTIYF
TGTGCCAGCAGCGTAGTGGGGACAAGAACTGGAAACACCATATATTTT
>TRBJ2-5|.|.|TRBV2
CASSAGRAGQYSGF
TGTGCCAGCAGTGCCGGAAGGGCAGGACAGTACAGCGGCTTC
>TRBJ1-2|.|.|TRBV10-3
CAIMGNGIGGYTF
TGTGCCATCATGGGAAATGGTATAGGTGGCTACACCTTC
>TRBJ1-5|TRBD1|few|TRBV28
CASVSTGGNQPQHF
TGTGCCAGCGTCTCTACAGGGGGGAATCAGCCCCAGCATTTT
>TRBJ2-1|TRBD2|many|TRBV7-2
CASSADRLAGGREQFF
TGTGCCAGCAGCGCCGACCGACTAGCGGGGGGAAGGGAGCAGTTCTTC
>TRBJ2-2|.|few|TRBV12-3/TRBV12-4
CASSFLDTGELFF
TGTGCCAGCAGTTTCCTGGATACCGGGGAGCTGTTTTTT
>TRBJ2-1|.|.|TRBV18
CASSTTSSDNEQFF
TGTGCCAGCTCAACTACTAGCTCCGACAATGAGCAGTTCTTC
>TRBJ2-5|.|many|TRBV20-1
CSASESRRGETQYF
TGCAGTGCTAGCGAATCTAGGAGGGGCGAGACCCAGTACTTC
>TRBJ2-5|.|.|TRBV9
CASTVLGQPQETQYF
TGTGCCAGCACCGTGTTAGGACAACCACAAGAGACCCAGTACTTC
>TRBJ2-1|TRBD1|.|TRBV2
CASSTGTGTNEQFF
TGTGCCAGCAGCACTGGGACAGGGACAAATGAGCAGTTCTTC
>TRBJ1-2|.|.|TRBV25-1
CASSEYGGDGYTF
TGTGCCAGCAGTGAATATGGTGGAGATGGCTACACCTTC
>TRBJ1-1|.|.|TRBV20-1
CSARRPGGYTEAFF
TGCAGTGCTAGACGCCCGGGGGGATACACTGAAGCTTTCTTT
>TRBJ1-2|.|.|TRBV25-1
CASTFGTAYGYTF
TGTGCCAGCACATTCGGGACTGCTTATGGCTACACCTTC
>TRBJ1-5|.|.|TRBV18
CASSPPGYSSNQPQHF
TGTGCCAGCTCACCACCGGGGTATTCTAGCAATCAGCCCCAGCATTTT
>TRBJ1-5|.|few|TRBV4-3
CASSQDTQGSGNQPQHF
TGCGCCAGCAGCCAAGATACGCAGGGTAGTGGCAATCAGCCCCAGCATTTT
>TRBJ1-1|.|.|TRBV6-2/TRBV6-3
CASSFPAEGSTEAFF
TGTGCCAGCAGTTTCCCAGCGGAAGGAAGCACTGAAGCTTTCTTT
>TRBJ2-5|.|.|TRBV20-1
CSARKEETQYF
TGCAGTGCTAGGAAGGAGGAGACCCAGTACTTC
>TRBJ2-5|.|.|TRBV21-1
CAKEGGQVPETQYF
TGTGCCAAAGAGGGGGGTCAGGTCCCAGAGACCCAGTACTTC
>TRBJ2-5|TRBD2|.|TRBV20-1
CSAMGLAIQETQYF
TGCAGTGCGATGGGACTAGCGATACAAGAGACCCAGTACTTC
>TRBJ1-5|TRBD1|.|TRBV20-1
CSARDIRNRGDQPQHF
TGCAGTGCTAGAGATATACGGAACAGGGGGGATCAGCCCCAGCATTTT
>TRBJ2-1|.|many|TRBV24-1
CATSGTTRRGVLVDEQFF
TGTGCCACCAGTGGTACGACACGCAGGGGAGTTTTAGTGGATGAGCAGTTCTTC
>TRBJ1-5|.|few|TRBV10-3
CAISDRGINQPQHF
TGTGCCATCAGTGACCGAGGGATCAATCAGCCCCAGCATTTT
>TRBJ1-1|.|.|TRBV2
CASSVDRKMNTEAFF
TGTGCCAGCAGTGTGGACAGAAAAATGAACACTGAAGCTTTCTTT
>TRBJ1-5|.|.|TRBV6-5
CASSGRPNQPQHF
TGTGCCAGCAGCGGACGGCCGAATCAGCCCCAGCATTTT
>TRBJ2-1|.|.|TRBV11-3
CASSTRWEQFF
TGTGCCAGCAGCACCCGTTGGGAGCAGTTCTTC
>TRBJ2-7|.|few|TRBV7-9
CASSSGTETYEQYF
TGTGCCAGCAGCTCCGGGACGGAGACCTACGAGCAGTACTTC
>TRBJ2-7|TRBD2|few|TRBV15
CATSRGAGTTTEQYF
TGTGCCACCAGCAGAGGGGCAGGGACTACGACGGAGCAGTACTTC
>TRBJ2-7|TRBD2|many|TRBV5-4
CASSFGGADSEQYF
TGTGCCAGCAGCTTCGGGGGGGCGGATAGCGAGCAGTACTTC
>TRBJ1-4|.|few|TRBV28
CASMSTVLGSATNEKLFF
TGTGCCAGCATGAGCACGGTCCTAGGGAGCGCAACTAATGAAAAACTGTTTTTT
>TRBJ2-4|.|few|TRBV7-6
CASSSSGLAKNIQYF
TGTGCCAGCAGCTCCTCGGGGTTAGCCAAAAACATTCAGTACTTC
>TRBJ1-1|TRBD1|few|TRBV12-3/TRBV12-4
CASSPQTGLTEAFF
TGTGCCAGCAGTCCGCAGACAGGGCTCACTGAAGCTTTCTTT
>TRBJ1-1|.|few|TRBV5-1
CASSLGRGSMNTEAFF
TGCGCCAGCAGCTTGGGTAGGGGATCGATGAACACTGAAGCTTTCTTT
>TRBJ2-5|.|.|TRBV9
CASSLQSRGETQYF
TGTGCCAGCAGCCTCCAGTCCCGGGGGGAGACCCAGTACTTC
>TRBJ2-2|TRBD2|.|TRBV7-2
CASSWTSGNTGELFF
TGTGCCAGCAGCTGGACTAGCGGGAACACCGGGGAGCTGTTTTTT
>TRBJ2-3|.|many|TRBV7-2
CASSLRRAPDTQYF
TGTGCCAGCAGCTTGCGCAGGGCCCCAGATACGCAGTATTTT
>TRBJ1-1|.|once|TRBV21-1
CASSKGLRVGGSTEAFF
TGTGCCAGCAGCAAAGGGCTCAGGGTCGGGGGAAGCACTGAAGCTTTCTTT
>TRBJ2-2|.|few|TRBV11-2
CASSFQGMDTGELFF
TGTGCCAGCAGCTTCCAAGGGATGGACACCGGGGAGCTGTTTTTT